This TCR beta chain is drawn from a study of blood T cell repertoires in COVID-19. Study summary: Samples taken during acute and convalescent COVID-19 were collected in the United States, Italy and Spain.

This table comes from immunoSEQ multiplex PCR, and its TCRdb copy is limited to in-frame clones, with some not included. The table has 360,000 or so clones, 85% to 90% seen once; the top ten hold around 7%. Unmatched junction bases numbered 7, after V lost 8 bases and J lost 5 bases. In germline, CDR1 is MNHEY, CDR2 SVGAGI. CDR3 size: 13 residues. V usage is TRBV6-5 and J usage is TRBJ2-7; TRBD2 agrees at 9 bases. Sequencing used peripheral blood. The origin of this receptor is a man aged 18-30 years with active or convalescent COVID-19. The DNA of the CDR3 is TGTGCCAGCGGCAAGGGACTAGCCCACGAGCAGTACTTC. It translates to CASGKGLAHEQYF.